These T cell receptor beta chains were read from a single sample in a study of cytomegalovirus exposure and HLA in healthy donors. Clones were read by immunoSEQ multiplex PCR, and TCRdb kept only the in-frame ones, dropping some. In the table there are about 140,000 clones, around three quarters of which are singletons. Sample: PBMCs. These TCRs come from a man between 40 and 49 years old in good health and CMV-seropositive. CDR3s include the opening cysteine and the closing phenylalanine or tryptophan. A D gene is named only where the DNA matches it firmly. Clone size is given for some rows only: seen once, a few or many times, or a class if the clone is expanded.

size	V	D	J	DNA	CDR3
NA	TRBV19	TRBD2	TRBJ2-7	TGTGCCAGTAGTGTCGGACTAGCGGGAATCAACGAGCAGTACTTC	CASSVGLAGINEQYF
NA	TRBV12-5	NA	TRBJ1-3	TGTGCTAGTGGTTCCGAAAGAGGTTTCGGAAACACCATATATTTT	CASGSERGFGNTIYF
NA	TRBV5-1	TRBD1	TRBJ1-1	TGCGCCAGCAGCTTGGCAGGGGGCATGAACACTGAAGCTTTCTTT	CASSLAGGMNTEAFF
NA	TRBV4-3	TRBD2	TRBJ2-1	TGCGCCAGCAGCCAAGATCTCGTGGGTAGCGGGATCCTCGATGAGCAGTTCTTC	CASSQDLVGSGILDEQFF
NA	TRBV7-9	NA	TRBJ2-5	TGTGCCAGCAGCTTAGCAGGGGGTGTGCGGCAAGAGACCCAGTACTTC	CASSLAGGVRQETQYF
few	TRBV7-9	NA	TRBJ1-2	TGTGCCAGCAGCTTAGAGCGACAGGCTAACTATGGCTACACCTTC	CASSLERQANYGYTF
NA	TRBV11-2	NA	TRBJ1-6	TGTGCCAGCAGCCATCACGGAGCGAATTCACCCCTCCACTTT	CASSHHGANSPLHF
NA	TRBV19	NA	TRBJ2-7	TGTGCCAGTAGCATACAGGGCTACGAGCAGTACTTC	CASSIQGYEQYF
NA	TRBV7-2	NA	TRBJ2-2	TGTGCCAGCAGCTTAGGGACTCGAAACACCGGGGAGCTGTTTTTT	CASSLGTRNTGELFF
NA	TRBV4-2	NA	TRBJ1-3	TGTGCCAGCAGCCAAGATGGCCAGAAATCACCGTATTTT	CASSQDGQKSPYF
NA	TRBV9	TRBD1	TRBJ1-5	TGTGCCAGCAGCGCCCGGGACAGCCATCAGCCCCAGCATTTT	CASSARDSHQPQHF
NA	TRBV7-2	TRBD2	TRBJ2-7	TGTGCCAGCAGCTTACAGGGAAGCGGGGGGCCCATGGGCGGCTACGAGCAGTACTTC	CASSLQGSGGPMGGYEQYF
NA	TRBV19	NA	TRBJ1-1	TGTGCCAGTAGAACTACAGGGCCGAACACTGAAGCTTTCTTT	CASRTTGPNTEAFF
NA	TRBV5-1	TRBD2	TRBJ2-7	TGCGCCAGCAGCAGGGGACTAGCGGGAGTCTACGAGCAGTACTTC	CASSRGLAGVYEQYF
NA	TRBV28	NA	TRBJ2-1	TGTGCCAGCAGTTTACTACAGGGAGGGGATGAGCAGTTCTTC	CASSLLQGGDEQFF
NA	TRBV5-4	NA	TRBJ1-1	TGTGCCAGCAGCCGGCCTTCGGGGGGGATGAACACTGAAGCTTTCTTT	CASSRPSGGMNTEAFF
NA	TRBV27	TRBD2	TRBJ2-7	TGTGCCAGCAGTCTGGGACTAGGGCTAAAGCCCTACGAGCAGTACTTC	CASSLGLGLKPYEQYF
NA	TRBV28	NA	TRBJ1-5	TGTGCCAGCAGGGGTTACAGTACCGGTCAGCCCCAGCATTTT	CASRGYSTGQPQHF
NA	TRBV10-2	TRBD1	TRBJ2-7	TGCGCCAGCTTCCTCACAGGGGGCATGAACGAGCAGTACTTC	CASFLTGGMNEQYF
NA	TRBV5-1	NA	TRBJ2-5	TGCGCCAGCAGCCGGACACTACAAGAGACCCAGTACTTC	CASSRTLQETQYF
NA	TRBV4-3	NA	TRBJ1-4	TGCGCCAGCAGCCAAGTGCAGGGGAGAAATGAAAAACTGTTTTTT	CASSQVQGRNEKLFF
NA	TRBV6-5	TRBD1	TRBJ2-7	TGTGCCAGCAGTTACCGACAGGGCTACGAGCAGTACTTC	CASSYRQGYEQYF
NA	TRBV6-5	TRBD1	TRBJ2-4	TGTGCCAGCCAAACCCGGACAGGCAAAAACATTCAGTACTTC	CASQTRTGKNIQYF
NA	TRBV28	TRBD1	TRBJ2-5	TGTGCCAGCAGTTCCCAGGACAGGGTCCAAGAGACCCAGTACTTC	CASSSQDRVQETQYF
NA	TRBV7-8	TRBD1	TRBJ1-1	TGTGCCAGCAGCTTAGGATTGGACAGGGGGGCTTTCTTT	CASSLGLDRGAFF
NA	TRBV18	TRBD2	TRBJ2-3	TGTGCCAGCTCCGACAGCGGGAGGGCCTCGTCAGATACGCAGTATTTT	CASSDSGRASSDTQYF
NA	TRBV6-1	NA	TRBJ1-4	TGTGCCAGCAGTGAATTGTCGGCAACTAATGAAAAACTGTTTTTT	CASSELSATNEKLFF
NA	TRBV9	TRBD2	TRBJ2-2	TGTGCCAGCAGCGGAGCTAGCGGGGGCACCGGGGAGCTGTTTTTT	CASSGASGGTGELFF
NA	TRBV7-9	NA	TRBJ1-1	TGTGCCAGCAGCTTTTTGCGGGCATCCACTGAAGCTTTCTTT	CASSFLRASTEAFF
NA	TRBV7-9	TRBD1	TRBJ2-6	TGTGCCAGCAACCAGGGGGCCTCTGGGGCCAACGTCCTGACTTTC	CASNQGASGANVLTF
NA	TRBV5-4	TRBD2	TRBJ2-1	TGTGCCAGCAGTCGACTAGCGGGAGCGTTTACCAAGATCGACAATGAGCAGTTCTTC	CASSRLAGAFTKIDNEQFF
NA	TRBV10-2	NA	TRBJ2-2	TGCGCCATTTTACTAGCCGCGAACACCGGGGAGCTGTTTTTT	CAILLAANTGELFF
few	TRBV7-3	NA	TRBJ2-7	TGTGCCAGCAGCTTAATTTCCCCTCCGGTCAGGGACGAGCAGTACTTC	CASSLISPPVRDEQYF
NA	TRBV19	NA	TRBJ2-5	TGTGCCAGTAGTACGGACAGTTTTCGAGAGACCCAGTACTTC	CASSTDSFRETQYF
NA	TRBV6-1	TRBD1	TRBJ2-7	TGTGTCCTACAGGGGGGACCCTACGAGCAGTACTTC	CVLQGGPYEQYF
NA	TRBV6-6	TRBD2	TRBJ2-2	TGTGCCAGCAGTTATACGGGAGGGGGGGAGCTGTTTTTT	CASSYTGGGELFF
NA	TRBV13	NA	TRBJ2-3	TGTGCCAGCAGCCTCAGCGCCCCAGGGCCAGATACGCAGTATTTT	CASSLSAPGPDTQYF
NA	TRBV6-5	NA	TRBJ2-7	TGTGCCAGCAGGTTGGGAGGACAGGCAACCTACGAGCAGTACTTC	CASRLGGQATYEQYF
NA	TRBV28	NA	TRBJ1-2	TGTGCCAGCAGGTCCGGAGGGGCTAACTATGGCTACACCTTC	CASRSGGANYGYTF
NA	TRBV6-5	NA	TRBJ2-3	TGTGCCAGCGGGCAAACAGATACGCAGTATTTT	CASGQTDTQYF
NA	TRBV6-1	NA	TRBJ1-5	TGTGCCAGCAGTGTAATTGGGACTTTTAATCAGCCCCAGCATTTT	CASSVIGTFNQPQHF